This TCR beta chain derives from a study of cytomegalovirus exposure and HLA in healthy donors. The count of this clone is one. Its cognate antigen is unknown. This CDR3 has 18 amino acids. Germline V gives CDR1 SEHNR, CDR2 FQNEAQ (reference sequence). Trimming stripped 4 bases from V and 6 bases from J, with 25 bases between. Points from the study as a whole: In the analysis, some V segments, TRBV6-2 and TRBV6-3 included, were excluded as indistinguishable.

The PCR contained 60 Vbeta and 13 Jbeta primers. Sequenced by immunoSEQ multiplex PCR; TCRdb stores in-frame clones only, minus some. The sample includes 45,000 to 65,000 clones, 82% of them seen just once. Healthy bone marrow donors made up the cohort. This clonotype originated in a young woman in good health and CMV-seronegative. The chain couples TRBV7-9 to TRBJ1-5, with D possibly TRBD1 on 5 matching bases. The sample consisted of PBMCs. The CDR3 nucleotides are TGTGCCAGCAGCTCTCCGATGGCAGGGTTGGTGGAGGGTCAGCCCCAGCATTTT. Translated, it gives CASSSPMAGLVEGQPQHF.